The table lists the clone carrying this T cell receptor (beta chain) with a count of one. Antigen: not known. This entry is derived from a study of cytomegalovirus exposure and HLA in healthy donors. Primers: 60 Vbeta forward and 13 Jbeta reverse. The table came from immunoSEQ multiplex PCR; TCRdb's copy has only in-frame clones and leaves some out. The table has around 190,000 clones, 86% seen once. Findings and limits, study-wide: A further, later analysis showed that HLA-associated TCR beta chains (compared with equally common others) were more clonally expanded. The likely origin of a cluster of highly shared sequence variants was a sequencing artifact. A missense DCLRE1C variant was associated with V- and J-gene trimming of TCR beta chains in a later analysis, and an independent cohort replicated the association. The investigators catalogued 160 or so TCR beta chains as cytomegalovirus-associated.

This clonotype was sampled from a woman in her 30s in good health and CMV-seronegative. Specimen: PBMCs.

The CDR3 sequence is CASSLDDVSGGAETQYF. The DNA of the CDR3 is TGCGCCAGCAGCTTGGATGACGTTAGCGGGGGGGCTGAGACCCAGTACTTC. The chain uses TRBV5-1 and TRBJ2-5, with 11 bases aligning to TRBD2. The V and J ends lost 0 bases and 5 bases, in that order; junction bases with no gene match: 9. The CDR3 length is 17 residues. Looked up from germline, CDR1 is SGHRS and CDR2 is YFSETQ.